The 27 T cell receptor beta chains reported below all come from one sample, sequenced in a study of T cells in Graves' hyperthyroidism and ophthalmopathy. TCR beta CDR3 sequences were amplified from RNA transcripts. First-round RT-PCR of the TCR CDR3 relied on the HTBI primer set. One entry per CDR3 protein, called by TCRdb with MiXCR from the multiplex PCR reads. The data show some 320,000 distinct CDR3 sequences, roughly 15% seen once. Sequenced sample: blood. The origin of the receptors is a woman in her thirties or forties with Graves' ophthalmopathy.

This clonotype was found many times. The chain links TRBV9 to TRBJ1-1, with D unresolved. Per germline, CDR1 SGDLS and CDR2 YYNGEE. The length of the CDR3 is 14 residues. V shed 3 bases and J shed 5 bases, with 14 bases lying between them. In nucleotides, the CDR3 is TGTGCCAGCAGCGGTCGGGAGGGAAGGACTGAAGCTTTCTTT. It codes for CASSGREGRTEAFF.

This clonotype has just a few counts. The J gene is TRBJ2-5, the V gene TRBV12-3 or TRBV12-4; the match to TRBD2 covers 8 bases. V lost 3 bases and J lost 5; bases outside the gene matches: 5. The CDR3 sequence is 14 residues long. The CDR3 spells CASSFTSGFETQYF. The CDR3, as DNA: TGTGCCAGCAGTTTTACTAGCGGTTTTGAGACCCAGTACTTC.

This clonotype was counted ten times or more. V gene TRBV9 combines with J gene TRBJ2-3; no clear D gene. Germline CDR1 is SGDLS and CDR2 is YYNGEE. The CDR3 spans 13 residues. V was shortened by 0 bases and J by 2 bases, with 4 bases between the two germline ends. DNA for the CDR3: TGTGCCAGCAGCGTAGTGGACACAGATACGCAGTATTTT. It translates to CASSVVDTDTQYF.

In this sample, this clonotype turned up a few times. The J gene is TRBJ1-6, the V gene TRBV5-1; no firm D call. The CDR3 totals 17 residues. The germline CDR1 and CDR2 sequences are SGHRS and YFSETQ. Trimming stripped 0 bases from V and 4 bases from J, with 14 bases between. The CDR3 nucleotides read TGCGCCAGCAGCTTGGATGGGCGACGACCTTATAATTCACCCCTCCACTTT. This encodes CASSLDGRRPYNSPLHF.

This clonotype was detected many times. This sequence joins TRBV30 and TRBJ2-7; no reliable D call. The V end was cut by 0 bases, the J end by 12 bases, with 15 bases between. CDR1 is GTSNPN, CDR2 SVGIG, per germline (reference sequence). The CDR3 is 12 residues long. The chain's CDR3 is CAWSVDKGSAYF. Here the CDR3 DNA reads TGTGCCTGGAGTGTAGATAAGGGTTCAGCGTACTTC. Full variable domain (outside the CDR3, taken from reference TRBV30 and TRBJ2-7): SQTIHQWPATLVQPVGSPLSLECTVEGTSNPNLYWYRQAAGRGLQLLFYSVGIGQISSEVPQNLSASRPQDRQFILSSKKLLLSDSGFYLCAWSVDKGSAYFGPGTRLTVT.

Many counts were recorded for this clonotype. The V call is TRBV19, the J call TRBJ2-2; no clear D gene. V dropped 3 bases and J dropped 3 bases, with 5 bases sitting between them. The CDR3 loop spans 13 amino acids. Germline CDR1 LNHDA, CDR2 SQIVND (reference sequence). CDR3 residues: CASSIRDTGELFF. For the CDR3, the DNA is TGTGCCAGTAGTATTCGGGACACCGGGGAGCTGTTTTTT.

This clonotype has just a few counts. The chain carries TRBV20-1 and TRBJ2-1; 9 nucleotides agree with TRBD2. The germline V gene encodes CDR1 DFQATT and CDR2 SNEGSKA (reference sequence). The CDR3 spans 14 residues. The V gene end was trimmed by 3 bases and the J gene end by 10 bases; junction bases not matched to a gene: 10. The CDR3 DNA reads TGCAGTGCTAGGCGGGGGGGCCGACCGGAGGAGCAGTTCTTC. Its protein product is CSARRGGRPEEQFF.

There are many counts of this clonotype. The chain couples TRBV24-1 to TRBJ2-3; 10 bases are shared with TRBD2. The V gene end was trimmed by 5 bases and the J gene end by 5 bases; junction bases not matched to a gene: 6. CDR1 KGHDR and CDR2 SFDVKD come from the germline V gene. The CDR3 totals 15 residues. This CDR3 is CATSVLAGDQDTQYF. DNA for the CDR3: TGTGCCACCAGTGTTCTAGCGGGAGACCAAGATACGCAGTATTTT.

The CDR3 nucleotides are TGCAGTGCTAGACAAGGTGGGGGGAGCGGAACCGGGGAGCTGTTTTTT. Protein product: CSARQGGGSGTGELFF. The chain joins TRBV20-1 to TRBJ2-2; a possible D gene is TRBD2 (6 bases). The CDR3 is 16 residues long. The germline gives CDR1 DFQATT, CDR2 SNEGSKA (reference sequence). V dropped 2 bases and J dropped 5 bases, with 18 bases sitting between them.

This clonotype was found many times. The chain combines TRBV28 with TRBJ1-5; D is undetermined. Germline-derived CDR1 and CDR2 are MDHEN and SYDVKM. The CDR3 is made up of 12 amino acids. V was clipped by 4 bases and J by 7 bases, with 8 bases between them. The CDR3 bases are TGTGCCAGCAGTTCCGCGGTCCAGCCCCAGCATTTT. Translation gives CASSSAVQPQHF.

This clonotype was seen repeatedly, ten times or more. The chain combines TRBV7-2 with TRBJ2-7, with D uncertain. Germline CDR1 is SGHTA and CDR2 is FQGNSA. The length of the CDR3 is 13 residues. V lost 5 bases and J 3 bases, leaving 11 bases between the germline ends. CDR3 amino acids: CASSPILYYEQYF. The CDR3 DNA is TGTGCCAGCAGCCCCATCCTGTACTACGAGCAGTACTTC.

This clonotype was seen many times. The chain joins TRBV10-3 to TRBJ1-3, with D unresolved. Per germline, CDR1 ENHRY and CDR2 SYGVKD. V was clipped by 10 bases and J by 4 bases, with 11 bases between them. The CDR3 length is 12 residues. The CDR3 bases are TGTGCCAGCCCTTCTGTCGGAAACACCATATATTTT. Translating gives CASPSVGNTIYF.

This chain links TRBV29-1 with TRBJ1-2; D perhaps matches TRBD1 (5 bases). The CDR3 has 14 amino acids. V shed 5 bases and J shed 0 bases, with 13 bases lying between them. The germline CDR1 and CDR2 sequences are SQVTM and ANQGSEA. CDR3 DNA sequence: TGCAGCGTTCGATCCGGGACGTCTAACTATGGCTACACCTTC. Translation gives CSVRSGTSNYGYTF. The whole variable domain, remainder taken from reference TRBV29-1 and TRBJ1-2, is SAVISQKPSRDICQRGTSLTIQCQVDSQVTMMFWYRQQPGQSLTLIATANQGSEATYESGFVIDKFPISRPNLTFSTLTVSNMSPEDSSIYLCSVRSGTSNYGYTFGSGTRLTVV.

The rearrangement joins TRBV28 to TRBJ2-1; 14 bases fit TRBD2. In germline, CDR1 is MDHEN, CDR2 SYDVKM. V lost 3 bases and J lost 6; bases outside the gene matches: 13. CDR3 length: 19 residues. The CDR3 is CASSFNPGLAGVSSNEQFF. CDR3 DNA sequence: TGTGCCAGCAGTTTCAACCCGGGACTAGCGGGAGTTAGTAGCAATGAGCAGTTCTTC. Based on the CDR3 plus reference TRBV28 and TRBJ2-1, the full variable domain is DVKVTQSSRYLVKRTGEKVFLECVQDMDHENMFWYRQDPGLGLRLIYFSYDVKMKEKGDIPEGYSVSREKKERFSLILESASTNQTSMYLCASSFNPGLAGVSSNEQFFGPGTRLTVL.

This clonotype was seen a few times. This sequence joins TRBV10-1 and TRBJ2-3, with D perhaps matching TRBD2 (6 bases). The CDR3 covers 15 residues. Germline CDR1 is WNHNN and CDR2 is SYGVQD (reference sequence). Trimming took off 3 bases at V and 0 bases at J, with 10 bases between the two ends. This CDR3 reads CASSESGRSTDTQYF. Written as DNA, the CDR3 is TGCGCCAGCAGTGAAAGCGGGCGAAGCACAGATACGCAGTATTTT.

This clonotype was recorded many times. The chain links TRBV5-5 to TRBJ1-6; 7 positions agree with TRBD1. Trimming took 1 base from V and 8 from J; bases not matched to a gene: 6. CDR1 is SGHKS and CDR2 is YYEKEE in the germline V gene (reference sequence). This CDR3 comprises 15 residues. The CDR3, as DNA: TGTGCCAGCAGCTTGTCGACAGGGCTTGATTCACCCCTCCACTTT. Translating gives CASSLSTGLDSPLHF.

This clonotype was observed many times. The rearrangement joins TRBV6-1 to TRBJ1-6; D might be TRBD1 (5 bases). V was shortened by 7 bases and J by 2 bases, with 12 bases between the two germline ends. Germline-derived CDR1 and CDR2 are MNHNS and SASEGT. The CDR3 has 15 residues. The CDR3 DNA follows: TGTGCCAGCAAAAGAGGGGTGGCCTATAATTCACCCCTCCACTTT. It yields the protein CASKRGVAYNSPLHF.

At least ten counts were recorded for this clonotype. This rearrangement joins TRBV19 to TRBJ2-7, with 7 bases fitting TRBD2. CDR3 length: 14 amino acids. J was trimmed by 0 bases and V by 9 bases; bases with no gene match: 8. CDR1 LNHDA and CDR2 SQIVND come from the germline V gene (reference sequence). The CDR3 spells CASSSGGSSYEQYF. Here the CDR3 DNA reads TGTGCCAGCAGTTCGGGCGGGAGCTCCTACGAGCAGTACTTC. The variable domain in full, with the rest retrieved from reference TRBV19 and TRBJ2-7, is DGGITQSPKYLFRKEGQNVTLSCEQNLNHDAMYWYRQDPGQGLRLIYYSQIVNDFQKGDIAEGYSVSREKKESFPLTVTSAQKNPTAFYLCASSSGGSSYEQYFGPGTRLTVT.

V gene TRBV11-2 combines with J gene TRBJ2-3; D is perhaps TRBD1 (7 bases). Trimming pared 5 bases from V and 0 bases from J, leaving 12 bases between. Germline V lookup: CDR1 SGHAT, CDR2 FQNNGV. CDR3 length equals 15 residues. DNA of the CDR3: TGTGCCAGCAGCGCGGGACAGACGAGCACAGATACGCAGTATTTT. Translated: CASSAGQTSTDTQYF.

The chain employs TRBV5-5 and TRBJ2-7; D not resolved. The CDR3 sequence is 13 residues long. V lost 0 bases, J lost 2 bases, and 6 bases lay in between. Germline V gene data show CDR1 as SGHKS and CDR2 as YYEKEE (reference sequence). The CDR3 DNA sequence: TGTGCCAGCAGCTTGGGGGCAGCCTACGAGCAGTACTTC. Amino acids: CASSLGAAYEQYF.

In nucleotides, the CDR3 is TGTGCCAGCAGCTCGACCCTACTCGGCCTTAAAACCGGGGAGCTGTTTTTT. Protein sequence: CASSSTLLGLKTGELFF. J is TRBJ2-2 and V is TRBV7-9; D unclear. CDR1 is SEHNR, CDR2 FQNEAQ, per germline (reference sequence). V lost 4 bases to trimming and J lost 5 bases, with 20 bases between them. CDR3 length equals 17 residues.

The rearrangement links TRBV5-1 to TRBJ2-5, with D unresolved. Germline V gene data show CDR1 as SGHRS and CDR2 as YFSETQ. This CDR3 has 16 residues. V dropped 2 bases and J dropped 0 bases, with 14 bases sitting between them. CDR3 in amino acids: CASSLGPRTDQETQYF. CDR3 nucleotide sequence: TGCGCCAGCAGCTTAGGACCCCGGACGGACCAAGAGACCCAGTACTTC.

The J gene is TRBJ1-5, the V gene TRBV12-3 or TRBV12-4; D not resolved. The V end was cut by 9 bases, the J end by 7 bases, with 19 bases between. The CDR3 has 14 amino acids. CDR3 amino acids: CASAAGDEGQPQHF. CDR3 sequence (DNA): TGTGCCAGTGCCGCCGGGGATGAAGGACAGCCCCAGCATTTT.

This clonotype showed up many times. The chain links TRBV5-1 to TRBJ2-1; 10 nucleotides line up with TRBD2. Germline CDR1 SGHRS, CDR2 YFSETQ. V lost 3 bases, J lost 6 bases, and 6 bases stayed unmatched. CDR3 length: 15 amino acids. Here the CDR3 reads CASSSSGGAFNEQFF. The CDR3 DNA sequence: TGCGCCAGCAGCTCGAGCGGGGGGGCGTTCAATGAGCAGTTCTTC.

This clonotype was counted at least ten times. This chain uses TRBV10-3 with TRBJ1-2; 9 nucleotides match TRBD1. Germline V gene data show CDR1 as ENHRY and CDR2 as SYGVKD. The V gene end was trimmed by 3 bases and the J gene end by 8 bases; junction bases not matched to a gene: 7. CDR3 size: 14 residues. The CDR3 nucleotides are TGTGCCATCAGTGATCCGGACAGGGGCCTAGGCTACACCTTC. This codes for CAISDPDRGLGYTF.

In this sample, this clonotype turned up many times. This chain connects TRBV19 to TRBJ2-7; D is tentatively TRBD1 or TRBD2 (5 bases each). The CDR3 covers 16 residues. The germline V and J ends were trimmed by 7 bases and 2 bases, with 21 bases remaining between them. CDR1 is LNHDA, CDR2 SQIVND, per germline (reference sequence). CDR3 residues: CASTRDRDRRAYEQYF. The CDR3 DNA sequence: TGTGCCAGTACCAGGGATAGGGACCGTAGGGCCTACGAGCAGTACTTC. Looking up the rest from reference TRBV19 and TRBJ2-7 gives the full variable domain: DGGITQSPKYLFRKEGQNVTLSCEQNLNHDAMYWYRQDPGQGLRLIYYSQIVNDFQKGDIAEGYSVSREKKESFPLTVTSAQKNPTAFYLCASTRDRDRRAYEQYFGPGTRLTVT.

In this sample, this clonotype turned up many times. Written as DNA, the CDR3 is TGTGCCAGCAGCTTAGCCCAGGGCACCTACGAGCAGTACTTC. Amino acids: CASSLAQGTYEQYF. The rearrangement joins TRBV11-2 to TRBJ2-7; possible D gene TRBD1, 5 bases. The germline V gene encodes CDR1 SGHAT and CDR2 FQNNGV. Deletions cut 1 base from V and 2 bases from J, with 9 bases between. The CDR3 contains 14 residues. The full variable domain, its missing parts supplied by reference TRBV11-2 and TRBJ2-7, is EAGVAQSPRYKIIEKRQSVAFWCNPISGHATLYWYQQILGQGPKLLIQFQNNGVVDDSQLPKDRFSAERLKGVDSTLKIQPAKLEDSAVYLCASSLAQGTYEQYFGPGTRLTVT.